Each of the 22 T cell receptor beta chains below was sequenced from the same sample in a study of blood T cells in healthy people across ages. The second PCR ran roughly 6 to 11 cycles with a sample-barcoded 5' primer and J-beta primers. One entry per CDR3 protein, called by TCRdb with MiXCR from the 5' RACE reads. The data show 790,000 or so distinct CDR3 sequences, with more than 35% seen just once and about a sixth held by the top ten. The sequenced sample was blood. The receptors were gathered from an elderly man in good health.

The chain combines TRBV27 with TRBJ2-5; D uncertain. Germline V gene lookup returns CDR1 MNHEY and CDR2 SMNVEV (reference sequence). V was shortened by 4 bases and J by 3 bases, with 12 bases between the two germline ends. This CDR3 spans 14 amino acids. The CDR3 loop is CASSSTPFEETQYF. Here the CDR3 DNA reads TGTGCCAGCAGTTCGACCCCCTTCGAAGAGACCCAGTACTTC.

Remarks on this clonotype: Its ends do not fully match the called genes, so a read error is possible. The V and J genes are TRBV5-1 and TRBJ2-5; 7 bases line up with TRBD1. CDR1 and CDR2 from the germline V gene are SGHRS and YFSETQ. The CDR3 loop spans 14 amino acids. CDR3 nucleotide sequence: TGCGCCGGCAGCCAGACAGGGAACCAAGAGACCCAGTACTTC. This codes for CAGSQTGNQETQYF.

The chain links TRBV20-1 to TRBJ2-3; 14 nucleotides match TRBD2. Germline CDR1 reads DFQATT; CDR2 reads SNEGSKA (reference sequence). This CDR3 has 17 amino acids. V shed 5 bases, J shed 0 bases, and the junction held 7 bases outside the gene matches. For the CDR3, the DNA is TGCAGTGCTGACGGACTAGCGGGAGGCACTAGCACAGATACGCAGTATTTT. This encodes CSADGLAGGTSTDTQYF.

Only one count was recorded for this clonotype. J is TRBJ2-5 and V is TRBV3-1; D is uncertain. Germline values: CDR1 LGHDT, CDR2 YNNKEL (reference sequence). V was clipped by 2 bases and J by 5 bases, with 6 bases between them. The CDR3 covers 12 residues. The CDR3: CASSQFGETQYF. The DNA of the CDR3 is TGTGCCAGCAGCCAATTTGGGGAGACCCAGTACTTC.

DNA for the CDR3: TGTGCCAGCAGTTTTGCGGACAGAGCCTACGAGCAGTACTTC. It specifies CASSFADRAYEQYF. The chain is built from TRBV6-6 and TRBJ2-7; D might be TRBD1 (6 bases). This CDR3 spans 14 amino acids. V was shortened by 4 bases and J by 2 bases, with 12 bases between the two germline ends. Per germline, CDR1 MNHNY and CDR2 SVGAGI (reference sequence).

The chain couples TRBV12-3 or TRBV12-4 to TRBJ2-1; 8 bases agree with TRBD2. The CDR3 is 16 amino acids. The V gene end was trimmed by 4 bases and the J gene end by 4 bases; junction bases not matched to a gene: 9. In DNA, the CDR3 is TGTGCCAGCAGTTCCGGGCGAAGCGGGGGATACAATGAGCAGTTCTTC. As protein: CASSSGRSGGYNEQFF.

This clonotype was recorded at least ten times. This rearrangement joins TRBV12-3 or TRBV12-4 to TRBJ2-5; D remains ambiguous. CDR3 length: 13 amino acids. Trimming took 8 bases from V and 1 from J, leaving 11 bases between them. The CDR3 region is CASRVAGQETQYF. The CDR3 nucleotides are TGTGCCAGCCGAGTGGCAGGCCAAGAGACCCAGTACTTC.

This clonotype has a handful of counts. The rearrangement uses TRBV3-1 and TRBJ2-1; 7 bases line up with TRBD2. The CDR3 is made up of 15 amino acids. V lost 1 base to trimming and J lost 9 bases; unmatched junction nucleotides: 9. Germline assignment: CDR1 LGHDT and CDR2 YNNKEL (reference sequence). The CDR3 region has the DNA TGTGCCAGCAGCCAAGCCCAGCGGGGCCGTGGTGAGCAGTTCTTC. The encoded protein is CASSQAQRGRGEQFF.

The CDR3 sequence is CATRIAAGMEPQHF. CDR3 nucleotide sequence: TGTGCCACCAGAATTGCGGCAGGGATGGAGCCCCAGCATTTT. V gene TRBV24-1 combines with J gene TRBJ1-5, with TRBD1 as a possible D gene (5 bases). CDR1 is KGHDR and CDR2 is SFDVKD in the germline V gene. The CDR3 totals 14 residues. V was clipped by 7 bases and J by 8 bases, with 17 bases between them.

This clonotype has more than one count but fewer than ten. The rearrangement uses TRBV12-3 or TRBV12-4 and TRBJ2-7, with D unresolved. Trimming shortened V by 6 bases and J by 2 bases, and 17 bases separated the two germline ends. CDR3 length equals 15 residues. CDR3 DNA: TGTGCCAGCAGACAATCCGGGCAAACCGCCTACGAGCAGTACTTC. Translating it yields CASRQSGQTAYEQYF.

DNA of the CDR3: TGTGCCAGCAGCTCCTTTTTTCTAGCGGGAGGGGGGAATGAGCAGTTCTTC. Protein product: CASSSFFLAGGGNEQFF. The chain has TRBV7-9 and TRBJ2-1, with 12 bases identical to TRBD2. Germline V gives CDR1 SEHNR, CDR2 FQNEAQ (reference sequence). The V gene end was trimmed by 4 bases and the J gene end by 7 bases; junction bases not matched to a gene: 11. There are 17 residues in the CDR3.

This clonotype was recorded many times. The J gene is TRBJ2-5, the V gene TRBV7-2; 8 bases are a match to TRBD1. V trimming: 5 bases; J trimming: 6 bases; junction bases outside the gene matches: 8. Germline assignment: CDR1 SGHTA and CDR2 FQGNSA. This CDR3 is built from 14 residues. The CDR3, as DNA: TGTGCCAGCAGCACCTCGACAGGGGAAAAGACCCAGTACTTC. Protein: CASSTSTGEKTQYF.

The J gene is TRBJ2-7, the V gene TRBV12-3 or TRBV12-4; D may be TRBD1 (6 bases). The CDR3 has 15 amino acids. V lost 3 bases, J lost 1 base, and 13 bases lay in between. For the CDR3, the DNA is TGTGCCAGCAGTTTGGGGGCAACCCGATCCTACGAGCAGTACTTC. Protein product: CASSLGATRSYEQYF.

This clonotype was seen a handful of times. The DNA of the CDR3 is TGCACCAGCAGCCAAGCCCTGCACAGGGGGAGTGGCGAGACCCAGTACTTC. Translating it yields CTSSQALHRGSGETQYF. The chain links TRBV1 to TRBJ2-5; the D call TRBD1 from the table was never checked on the DNA. TRBV1 is described as a pseudogene. CDR3 size: 17 residues.

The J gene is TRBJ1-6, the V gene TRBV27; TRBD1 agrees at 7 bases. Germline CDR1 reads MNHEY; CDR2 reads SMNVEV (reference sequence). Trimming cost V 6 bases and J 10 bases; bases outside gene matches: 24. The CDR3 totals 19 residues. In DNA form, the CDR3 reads TGTGCCAGCAGCCAAAGGGACAGAATAAACTACCAATTAAAGTCACCCCTCCACTTT. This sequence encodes CASSQRDRINYQLKSPLHF.

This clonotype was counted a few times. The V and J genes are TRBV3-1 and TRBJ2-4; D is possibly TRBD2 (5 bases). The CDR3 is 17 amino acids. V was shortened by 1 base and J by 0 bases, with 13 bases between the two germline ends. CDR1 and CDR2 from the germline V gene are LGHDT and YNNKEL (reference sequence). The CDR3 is CASSQVVSGLAKNIQYF. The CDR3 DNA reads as TGTGCCAGCAGCCAAGTGGTGAGCGGCCTAGCCAAAAACATTCAGTACTTC.

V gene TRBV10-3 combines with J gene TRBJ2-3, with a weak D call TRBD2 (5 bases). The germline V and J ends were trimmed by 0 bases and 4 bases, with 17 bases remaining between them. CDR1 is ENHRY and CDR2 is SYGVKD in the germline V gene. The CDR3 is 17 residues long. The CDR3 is CAISESLGGSNADTQYF. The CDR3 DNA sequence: TGTGCCATCAGTGAGTCGCTTGGTGGGAGTAACGCAGATACGCAGTATTTT.

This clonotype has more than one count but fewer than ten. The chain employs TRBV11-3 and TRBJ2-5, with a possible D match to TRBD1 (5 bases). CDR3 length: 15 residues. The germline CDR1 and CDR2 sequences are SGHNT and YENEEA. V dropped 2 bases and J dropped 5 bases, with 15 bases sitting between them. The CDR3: CASSLSVETDETQYF. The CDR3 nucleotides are TGTGCCAGCAGCTTATCTGTTGAGACAGATGAGACCCAGTACTTC.

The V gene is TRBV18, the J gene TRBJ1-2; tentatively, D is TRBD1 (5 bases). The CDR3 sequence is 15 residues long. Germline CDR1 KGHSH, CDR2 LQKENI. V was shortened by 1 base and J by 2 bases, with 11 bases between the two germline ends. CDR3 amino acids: CASSPRGLGNYGYTF. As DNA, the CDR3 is TGTGCCAGCTCACCACGGGGGTTGGGGAACTATGGCTACACCTTC.

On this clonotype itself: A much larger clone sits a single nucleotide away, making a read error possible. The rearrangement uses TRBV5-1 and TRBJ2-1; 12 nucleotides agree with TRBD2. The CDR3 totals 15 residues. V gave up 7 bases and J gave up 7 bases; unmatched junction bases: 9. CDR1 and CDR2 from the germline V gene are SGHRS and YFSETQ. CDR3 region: CASAKTSGSGNEQFF. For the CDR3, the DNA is TGCGCCAGCGCCAAGACTAGCGGGAGCGGAAATGAGCAGTTCTTC.

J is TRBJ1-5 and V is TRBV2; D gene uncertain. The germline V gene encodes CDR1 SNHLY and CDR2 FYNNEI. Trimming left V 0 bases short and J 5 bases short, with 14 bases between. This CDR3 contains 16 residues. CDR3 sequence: CASSEAIRSGYQPQHF. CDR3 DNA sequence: TGTGCCAGCAGTGAAGCGATAAGAAGCGGTTATCAGCCCCAGCATTTT.

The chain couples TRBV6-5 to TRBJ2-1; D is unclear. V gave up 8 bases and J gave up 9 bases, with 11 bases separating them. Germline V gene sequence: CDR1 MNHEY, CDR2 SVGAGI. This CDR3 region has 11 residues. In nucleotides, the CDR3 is TGTGCCAGCTCGACCTCCCGTGAGCAGTTCTTC. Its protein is CASSTSREQFF.